These T cell receptor beta chains were read from a single sample in a study of CD8 T cells in Susac syndrome. TCRdb reanalysed the immunoSEQ multiplex PCR reads using MiXCR and keeps one entry per CDR3 protein. The data show about 53,000 distinct CDR3 sequences, over 90% seen once. Sequenced: CD8+ T cells from PBMCs. These receptor sequences come from a human donor with Susac syndrome. The CDR3 runs from the conserved cysteine through the conserved F or W. A D gene is named only where the DNA matches it firmly. Clone size appears in some rows only: once, few, many, or a class for an expanded clone.

clone_size,j_call,cdr3_length,v_call,d_call,cdr3_nt,cdr3_aa
once,TRBJ2-7,15,TRBV7-9,-,TGTGCCAGCACCGAATCCCAGTACCTTCACTACGAGCAGTACTTC,CASTESQYLHYEQYF
-,TRBJ2-3,14,TRBV12-3/TRBV12-4,TRBD2,TGTGCCAGCATCCTTAGCGGGGCGACAGATACGCAGTATTTT,CASILSGATDTQYF
few,TRBJ2-5,12,TRBV12-3/TRBV12-4,-,TGTGCCAGCAGTTTTTCAGGGGAGACCCAGTACTTC,CASSFSGETQYF
once,TRBJ2-5,13,TRBV9,-,TGTGCCAGCAGTGTGACCCCGGCCAAGACCCAGTACTTC,CASSVTPAKTQYF
-,TRBJ1-2,15,TRBV2,-,TGTGCCAGCAGTGATCAGGGTACAGGCCACTATGGCTACACCTTC,CASSDQGTGHYGYTF
-,TRBJ1-5,15,TRBV9,-,TGTGCCAGCAGCGTAGGGGGACACTACAATCAGCCCCAGCATTTT,CASSVGGHYNQPQHF
once,TRBJ1-5,12,TRBV30,TRBD1,TGTGCCGAGGGGGCAGAAAATCAGCCCCAGCATTTT,CAEGAENQPQHF
-,TRBJ2-7,14,TRBV7-3,-,TGTGCCAGCAGCCCGACAGGAGACCCCCGCGAGCAGTACTTC,CASSPTGDPREQYF
-,TRBJ2-7,11,TRBV7-2,-,TGTGCCAGCAGCCCCGACTACGAGCAGTACTTC,CASSPDYEQYF
-,TRBJ2-4,15,TRBV7-9,-,TGTGCCAGCAGAGAAGCCGGAGGGGCCAAAAACATTCAGTACTTC,CASREAGGAKNIQYF
-,TRBJ2-1,16,TRBV7-3,-,TGTGCCAGCAGCCGACAGAGGACTAAACAAAACAATGAGCAGTTCTTC,CASSRQRTKQNNEQFF
-,TRBJ2-1,15,TRBV30,-,TGTGCCTGGAGTGAGGGACCTAATGAGAACGATGAGCAGTTCTTC,CAWSEGPNENDEQFF
-,TRBJ2-3,13,TRBV20-1,-,TGCAGTGCTCGACCCTGGGGCACAGATACGCAGTATTTT,CSARPWGTDTQYF
-,TRBJ1-2,12,TRBV20-1,TRBD1,TGCAGTGCCCAGGACAGGGGGAATGGCTACACCTTC,CSAQDRGNGYTF
-,TRBJ2-6,15,TRBV29-1,-,TGCAGCGTTGAAGACAGGAGCTCTGGGGCCAACGTCCTGACTTTC,CSVEDRSSGANVLTF
-,TRBJ1-5,15,TRBV20-1,-,TGCAGTGCTACCGCAGGGGAATGGGTGAATCAGCCCCAGCATTTT,CSATAGEWVNQPQHF
-,TRBJ2-5,14,TRBV29-1,-,TGCAGCGTTGATACGGGTCCTGGTGGCGAGACCCAGTACTTC,CSVDTGPGGETQYF
-,TRBJ1-1,14,TRBV5-1,TRBD1,TGCGCCAGCAGCTGGGACAGGGAGGTTACTGAAGCTTTCTTT,CASSWDREVTEAFF
-,TRBJ2-2,16,TRBV4-2,-,TGTGCCAGCAGCCCCCTTTGGGCGGGGCTTACCGGGGAGCTGTTTTTT,CASSPLWAGLTGELFF
-,TRBJ2-1,15,TRBV20-1,TRBD2,TGCAGTGCTAGCGTCACGGGGGGGGACTACAATGAGCAGTTCTTC,CSASVTGGDYNEQFF
-,TRBJ2-1,14,TRBV29-1,-,TGCAGCGTTGAGCTGGCGGGGGCTGGGAATGAGCAGTTCTTC,CSVELAGAGNEQFF
-,TRBJ2-7,16,TRBV2,TRBD1,TGTGCCAGCAGACGGGACAGGGGAATAAACTCCTACGAGCAGTACTTC,CASRRDRGINSYEQYF
-,TRBJ2-7,18,TRBV6-5,-,TGTGCCAGCAGTTACGTTCCTCCGGTCAGGGACCGAGGGAGCGAGCAGTACTTC,CASSYVPPVRDRGSEQYF
once,TRBJ1-1,15,TRBV12-3/TRBV12-4,-,TGTGCCAGCAGCCCAGGGCGCCGATTGAACACTGAAGCTTTCTTT,CASSPGRRLNTEAFF
-,TRBJ2-1,13,TRBV19,TRBD2,TGTGCCAGTTCAGTTACTAGCGCGGATGAGCAGTTCTTC,CASSVTSADEQFF
-,TRBJ1-1,13,TRBV7-9,TRBD1,TGTGCCAGCAGCCGTGGGACAGACACTGAAGCTTTCTTT,CASSRGTDTEAFF
-,TRBJ1-6,14,TRBV28,-,TGTGCCAGCAGTTTAGGACTGACTAATTCACCCCTCCACTTT,CASSLGLTNSPLHF
-,TRBJ1-5,13,TRBV6-6,-,TGTGCCAGCAGTTTCTTCAGCAATCAGCCCCAGCATTTT,CASSFFSNQPQHF
-,TRBJ1-6,13,TRBV7-6,TRBD1,TGTGCCAGCAGCCCACGACAGGGGTCACCCCTCCACTTT,CASSPRQGSPLHF
-,TRBJ1-1,14,TRBV2,-,TGTGCCAGCAGTGAAGGCAGGGTTGGCACTGAAGCTTTCTTT,CASSEGRVGTEAFF